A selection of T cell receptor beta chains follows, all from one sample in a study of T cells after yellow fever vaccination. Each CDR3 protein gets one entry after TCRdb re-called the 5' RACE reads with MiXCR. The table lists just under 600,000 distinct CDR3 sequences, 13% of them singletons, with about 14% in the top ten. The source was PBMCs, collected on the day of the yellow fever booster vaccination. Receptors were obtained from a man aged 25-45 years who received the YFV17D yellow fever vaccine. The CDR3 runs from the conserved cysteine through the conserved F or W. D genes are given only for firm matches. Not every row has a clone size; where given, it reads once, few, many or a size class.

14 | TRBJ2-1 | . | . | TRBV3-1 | CASSPLGRNNEQFF | TGTGCCAGCAGCCCCCTCGGACGGAACAATGAGCAGTTCTTC
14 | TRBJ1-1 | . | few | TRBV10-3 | CAIRRVGVGTEAFF | TGTGCCATCAGGAGGGTAGGGGTTGGCACTGAAGCTTTCTTT
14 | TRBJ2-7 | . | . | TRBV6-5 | CASSYMGRYYEQYF | TGTGCCAGCAGTTACATGGGAAGGTACTACGAGCAGTACTTC
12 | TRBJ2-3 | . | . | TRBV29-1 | CSVVGNTDTQYF | TGCAGCGTTGTCGGAAACACAGATACGCAGTATTTT
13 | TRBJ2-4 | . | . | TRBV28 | CALKGGGHGIQYF | TGTGCCCTTAAAGGCGGGGGCCACGGCATTCAGTACTTC
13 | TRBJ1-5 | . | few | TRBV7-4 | CASSLHRNQPQHF | TGTGCCAGCAGCTTACACAGGAATCAGCCCCAGCATTTT
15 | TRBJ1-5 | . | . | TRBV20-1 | CSARDGEYGNQPQHF | TGCAGTGCTAGAGACGGGGAATACGGCAATCAGCCCCAGCATTTT
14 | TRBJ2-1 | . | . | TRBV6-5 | CASSYEGIYNEQFF | TGTGCCAGCAGTTACGAGGGGATCTACAATGAGCAGTTCTTC
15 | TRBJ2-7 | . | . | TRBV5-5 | CASSSRAGETYEQYF | TGTGCCAGCAGCTCTCGGGCAGGGGAGACCTACGAGCAGTACTTC
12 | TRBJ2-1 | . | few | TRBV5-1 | CASSSAGEGQFF | TGCGCCAGCAGCTCGGCAGGGGAGGGGCAGTTCTTC